Listed here are 29 T cell receptor beta chains from one sample, sequenced in a study of blood T cell repertoires in COVID-19 (dated by TCRdb to 2018 to 2021). Libraries were prepared through the immunoSEQ multiplex PCR assay. This is the immuneACCESS table as TCRdb keeps it, with only in-frame sequences that have V and J called. A part of the clones is gone; compared with another copy, unresolved V genes explain less than half, and the rest is unexplained. Within this sample are 150,000 to 200,000 clones, with just under 90% of them counted one time only. Of the sample, approximately 12% is held by the ten largest clones. The sequenced material came from peripheral blood. The receptors stem from an older woman with COVID-19, enrolled during active disease.

The gene calls are TRBV7-2 and TRBJ2-1; 9 bases match TRBD2. The CDR3 spans 18 residues. Germline V gene lookup returns CDR1 SGHTA and CDR2 FQGNSA. J was trimmed by 6 bases and V by 2 bases; bases with no gene match: 14. This CDR3 reads CASSLWASGAPFRNEQFF. Written as DNA, the CDR3 is TGTGCCAGCAGCTTATGGGCTAGCGGGGCCCCATTCCGCAATGAGCAGTTCTTC.

CDR3 residues: CASSESGQGVTGELFF. The CDR3 nucleotides read TGTGCCAGCAGTGAATCTGGTCAGGGGGTTACCGGGGAGCTGTTTTTT. The V and J genes are TRBV2 and TRBJ2-2; 7 nucleotides line up with TRBD1. V gave up 2 bases and J gave up 5 bases; unmatched junction bases: 8. This CDR3 spans 16 amino acids. Germline CDR1 reads SNHLY; CDR2 reads FYNNEI.

V and J are TRBV27 and TRBJ2-7, with TRBD1 as a possible D gene (6 bases). Germline CDR1 and CDR2: MNHEY and SMNVEV (reference sequence). Trimming took 4 bases from V and 1 from J, leaving 17 bases between them. The CDR3 extends over 16 amino acids. Here the CDR3 DNA reads TGTGCCAGCAGTTCTCTGATGGACAGTAAGTCCTACGAGCAGTACTTC. Translation: CASSSLMDSKSYEQYF.

The J gene is TRBJ1-6, the V gene TRBV2; weak D call: TRBD1 (5 bases). Trimming cost V 8 bases and J 6 bases, with 14 bases left between them. CDR3 size: 14 residues. Germline loops: CDR1 SNHLY, CDR2 FYNNEI. Here the CDR3 DNA reads TGTGCCAGCTCGGTAGGGACTAGTAATTCACCCCTCCACTTT. This encodes CASSVGTSNSPLHF.

This clone showed up just a few times. The chain combines TRBV6-4 with TRBJ1-1; D gene ambiguous. Germline-derived CDR1 and CDR2 are MRHNA and SNTAGT. The germline V and J ends were trimmed by 3 bases and 0 bases, with 8 bases remaining between them. CDR3 length equals 14 residues. The CDR3: CASSDGGVNTEAFF. Here the CDR3 DNA reads TGTGCCAGCAGTGATGGAGGCGTGAACACTGAAGCTTTCTTT.

The V and J genes are TRBV30 and TRBJ1-1; TRBD1 aligns across 8 bases. J was trimmed by 3 bases and V by 2 bases; bases with no gene match: 8. There are 15 residues in the CDR3. Germline V gives CDR1 GTSNPN, CDR2 SVGIG (reference sequence). CDR3 protein: CAWSSAGGWYTEAFF. The CDR3 DNA sequence: TGTGCCTGGAGTTCGGCAGGGGGCTGGTACACTGAAGCTTTCTTT.

The J gene is TRBJ1-1, the V gene TRBV6-5; D perhaps matches TRBD1 (5 bases). This CDR3 spans 14 amino acids. CDR1 and CDR2 (germline): MNHEY, SVGAGI. V gave up 5 bases and J gave up 0 bases, with 10 bases separating them. CDR3 DNA: TGTGCCAGCAGTACCAGGGTAATGAACACTGAAGCTTTCTTT. It yields the protein CASSTRVMNTEAFF.

This chain joins TRBV25-1 and TRBJ2-2; D is perhaps TRBD1 (7 bases). This CDR3 contains 16 residues. In germline, CDR1 is MGHDK, CDR2 SYGVNS. V lost 3 bases, J lost 1 base, and 12 bases lay in between. The CDR3 bases are TGTGCCAGCAGTGACCCAGGGGGACTGAACACCGGGGAGCTGTTTTTT. Protein product: CASSDPGGLNTGELFF.

The chain is built from TRBV18 and TRBJ2-1; D unresolved. Looked up from germline, CDR1 is KGHSH and CDR2 is LQKENI. V lost 2 bases to trimming and J lost 6 bases, with 14 bases between them. The CDR3 is 15 amino acids. The CDR3 spells CASSPMVSTGNEQFF. In DNA, the CDR3 is TGTGCCAGCTCACCAATGGTGAGTACCGGCAATGAGCAGTTCTTC.

The chain joins TRBV5-6 to TRBJ2-1, with a possible D match to TRBD1 (5 bases). This CDR3 has 17 residues. CDR1 is SGHDT and CDR2 is YYEEEE in the germline V gene. Trimming removed 0 bases at V and 0 bases at J, with 13 bases between. CDR3 amino acids: CASSLEVGASSYNEQFF. The CDR3 DNA is TGTGCCAGCAGCTTGGAAGTTGGGGCGAGCTCCTACAATGAGCAGTTCTTC.

The chain couples TRBV7-6 to TRBJ2-3; possible D gene TRBD2, 6 bases. V was cut by 1 base and J by 1 base, with 15 bases left in between. Germline V gives CDR1 SGHVS, CDR2 FNYEAQ. The CDR3 loop spans 17 amino acids. The CDR3 sequence: CASSLVTGGTGTDTQYF. Here the CDR3 DNA reads TGTGCCAGCAGCTTAGTAACCGGCGGGACCGGCACAGATACGCAGTATTTT.

This chain links TRBV7-3 with TRBJ1-6; 8 nucleotides agree with TRBD1. CDR3 length equals 16 residues. Per germline, CDR1 SGHTA and CDR2 FQGTGA. V shed 1 base and J 10 bases; nucleotides not matched to a gene: 9. The CDR3 DNA reads TGTGCCAGCAGCTTAAGTCCCAGGGGGCGAGGGTCACCCCTCCACTTT. This gives the protein CASSLSPRGRGSPLHF.

The chain is built from TRBV5-1 and TRBJ1-2; tentative D call: TRBD1 (5 bases). V lost 4 bases to trimming and J lost 6 bases, with 16 bases between them. Looked up from germline, CDR1 is SGHRS and CDR2 is YFSETQ. The CDR3 length is 14 residues. The CDR3 protein is CASSPGGVLDGYTF. As DNA, the CDR3 is TGCGCCAGCAGCCCCGGAGGGGTCCTGGATGGCTACACCTTC.

V and J are TRBV6-4 and TRBJ2-2; 9 positions match TRBD2. J was trimmed by 5 bases and V by 2 bases; bases with no gene match: 0. The germline V gene encodes CDR1 MRHNA and CDR2 SNTAGT. The CDR3 totals 14 residues. CDR3: CASSDGLATGELFF. CDR3 nucleotides: TGTGCCAGCAGTGACGGACTAGCGACCGGGGAGCTGTTTTTT.

The V and J genes are TRBV30 and TRBJ1-3; no definite D call. The V gene's germline CDR1 is GTSNPN and CDR2 SVGIG (reference sequence). The CDR3 loop spans 13 amino acids. Trimming removed 5 bases from V and 0 bases from J, with 8 bases in between. The CDR3 region is CAWERNSGNTIYF. For the CDR3, the DNA is TGTGCCTGGGAGCGGAACTCTGGAAACACCATATATTTT.

The CDR3 spells CASSLAPLRQGYEQYF. In DNA, the CDR3 is TGTGCCAGCAGTTTAGCCCCCTTAAGACAGGGCTACGAGCAGTACTTC. The rearrangement uses TRBV28 and TRBJ2-7; 7 bases map to TRBD1. The junction had 10 bases not matched to a gene; V was cut back by 2 bases and J by 3 bases. The CDR3 contains 16 residues. Per germline, CDR1 MDHEN and CDR2 SYDVKM. The entire variable domain, with the rest obtained from reference TRBV28 and TRBJ2-7, is as follows: DVKVTQSSRYLVKRTGEKVFLECVQDMDHENMFWYRQDPGLGLRLIYFSYDVKMKEKGDIPEGYSVSREKKERFSLILESASTNQTSMYLCASSLAPLRQGYEQYFGPGTRLTVT.

The CDR3 bases are TGTGCCAGCAGTGATCTGGGGCAAGCAGGGGGCTACAATGAGCAGTTCTTC. It codes for CASSDLGQAGGYNEQFF. The chain is built from TRBV2 and TRBJ2-1; 7 bases line up with TRBD1. CDR1 and CDR2 from the germline V gene are SNHLY and FYNNEI. The CDR3 covers 17 residues. V lost 3 bases, J lost 3 bases, and 11 bases stayed unmatched.

The genes are TRBV10-2 and TRBJ2-1; TRBD2 matches at 9 bases. Germline trimming cut 5 bases from V and 5 bases from J; bases unmatched to any gene: 7. CDR1 and CDR2 (germline): WSHSY, SAAADI. This CDR3 is built from 15 residues. The CDR3 here is CASSTGTSYDNEQFF. Here the CDR3 DNA reads TGCGCCAGCAGTACCGGGACTAGCTACGACAATGAGCAGTTCTTC.

This clone occurred once. The identical CDR3 is also encoded by other nucleotide sequences in the sample. The gene calls are TRBV11-2 and TRBJ1-2; no clear D gene. V was clipped by 2 bases and J by 0 bases, with 13 bases between them. The CDR3 runs to 16 residues. CDR1 and CDR2 from the germline V gene are SGHAT and FQNNGV. This CDR3 reads CASSLPTHGANYGYTF. In DNA form, the CDR3 reads TGTGCCAGCAGCTTACCCACACACGGAGCTAACTATGGCTACACCTTC.

The J gene is TRBJ2-7, the V gene TRBV30, with D possibly matching TRBD1 (5 bases). The CDR3 runs 12 residues. The germline V and J ends were trimmed by 3 bases and 7 bases, with 13 bases remaining between them. Germline V gene sequence: CDR1 GTSNPN, CDR2 SVGIG (reference sequence). The CDR3 nucleotides read TGTGCCTGGAGAAATGGGGCGCCTGAGCAGTACTTC. Translating gives CAWRNGAPEQYF.

For this clone: Relative to the germline gene, one junction end is altered; a read error may explain this. This chain uses TRBV7-7 with TRBJ2-5; TRBD2 matches at 7 bases. CDR1 is SSHAT, CDR2 FNYEAQ, per germline (reference sequence). This CDR3 spans 16 amino acids. The CDR3 DNA is TGTGCTAGCAGCTACCTGGTGAGGGAGGGCCAGGAGACCCAGTACTTC. Encoded protein: CASSYLVREGQETQYF.

This clone has more than one count but fewer than ten. The rearrangement uses TRBV19 and TRBJ1-5, with D maybe TRBD1 (5 bases). The CDR3 runs 13 residues. Germline V gene data show CDR1 as LNHDA and CDR2 as SQIVND (reference sequence). Trimming took off 7 bases at V and 6 bases at J, with 13 bases between the two ends. This CDR3 is CASTERGGQPQHF. The CDR3 DNA sequence: TGTGCCAGTACCGAGCGGGGGGGTCAGCCCCAGCATTTT.

The sample holds one count of this clone. J is TRBJ1-5 and V is TRBV5-6, with D perhaps matching TRBD1 (5 bases). The germline CDR1 and CDR2 sequences are SGHDT and YYEEEE. Trimming pared 5 bases from V and 6 bases from J, leaving 15 bases between. This CDR3 contains 14 residues. CDR3 in DNA: TGTGCCAGCAGTCTCCAGGGATACGGTCAGCCCCAGCATTTT. Its translation: CASSLQGYGQPQHF.

This sequence joins TRBV12-3 or TRBV12-4 and TRBJ2-3, with D unclear. Trimming shortened V by 5 bases and J by 3 bases, and 6 bases separated the two germline ends. This CDR3 contains 12 residues. The CDR3 nucleotides are TGTGCCAGCAGTACAAGAACAGATACGCAGTATTTT. This encodes CASSTRTDTQYF.

The sample holds one count of this clone. This chain uses TRBV9 with TRBJ1-1; 8 bases line up with TRBD1. Germline V gene data show CDR1 as SGDLS and CDR2 as YYNGEE. Germline trimming cut 2 bases from V and 7 bases from J; bases unmatched to any gene: 16. This CDR3 has 17 amino acids. This chain's CDR3 is CASSVLGPDGTGNEAFF. Written as DNA, the CDR3 is TGTGCCAGCAGCGTTCTAGGACCCGATGGGACAGGTAATGAAGCTTTCTTT.

The rearrangement links TRBV3-1 (or the pseudogene TRBV3-2) to TRBJ2-7, with D perhaps TRBD1 (6 bases). Trimming shortened V by 4 bases and J by 3 bases, and 10 bases separated the two germline ends. The length of the CDR3 is 13 residues. Germline values: CDR1 LGHDT, CDR2 YNNKEL (reference sequence). The CDR3 nucleotides are TGTGCCAGCAGCCTTGGCAGGGGCTACGAGCAGTACTTC. This gives the protein CASSLGRGYEQYF.

The chain uses TRBV11-2 and TRBJ1-1; TRBD1 aligns across 11 bases. Unmatched junction bases numbered 15, after V lost 5 bases and J lost 4 bases. This CDR3 is 18 amino acids long. Germline V gene lookup returns CDR1 SGHAT and CDR2 FQNNGV. The CDR3 DNA reads as TGTGCCAGCAGCCCTCTTATTCCTTGGGACAGGGGGTCCACTGAAGCTTTCTTT. Translated: CASSPLIPWDRGSTEAFF.

The chain recombines TRBV24-1 with TRBJ2-7, with 8 positions matching TRBD1. J was trimmed by 3 bases and V by 1 base; bases with no gene match: 16. There are 19 residues in the CDR3. Germline CDR1 KGHDR, CDR2 SFDVKD. CDR3 bases: TGTGCCACCAGTGATTTTGTGGACACTACCGCCGACAGGGGCTACGAGCAGTACTTC. Encoded protein: CATSDFVDTTADRGYEQYF.

There are a few counts of this clone. This chain uses TRBV7-9 with TRBJ1-2, with TRBD1 identical over 9 bases. CDR1 SEHNR and CDR2 FQNEAQ come from the germline V gene (reference sequence). The CDR3 is made up of 19 amino acids. After removal of 4 bases from V and 6 bases from J, the junction contained 21 bases not matched to a gene. The CDR3 spells CASSSTNPTRQGGFDGYTF. The DNA of the CDR3 is TGTGCCAGCAGCTCGACAAATCCAACCCGACAGGGGGGATTTGATGGCTACACCTTC.